Presented here are 12 T cell receptor beta chains from one specimen sequenced in a study of regulatory T cells in long-lasting Graves disease. The authors built TCR beta libraries using iRepertoire HTBI primers and Arm-PCR of CDR3 regions. TCRdb re-analysed the multiplex PCR reads in MiXCR, keeping a single row per CDR3 protein. The sample shows roughly 400,000 distinct CDR3 sequences, roughly 21% of them seen only once. Time point here: persistent/refractory GD, antithyroid drugs over 5 years with positive TRAb. PBMCs were the source of the RNA used for TCR sequencing. The input for sequencing was peripheral blood mononuclear cells (PBMCs), taken when the disease was refractory, from a patient treated with antithyroid drugs. These receptors came from a female donor with Graves disease.

The chain employs TRBV7-2 and TRBJ2-5; D might be TRBD2 (6 bases). V dropped 5 bases and J dropped 2 bases, with 12 bases sitting between them. The CDR3 totals 14 residues. CDR1 SGHTA and CDR2 FQGNSA come from the germline V gene. The CDR3 region is CASSTGTGQETQYF. In DNA, the CDR3 is TGTGCCAGCAGCACGGGGACTGGACAAGAGACCCAGTACTTC.

This chain connects TRBV20-1 to TRBJ2-3; tentatively, D is TRBD2 (6 bases). V dropped 6 bases and J dropped 9 bases, with 13 bases sitting between them. The length of the CDR3 is 11 residues. From germline, CDR1 is DFQATT and CDR2 SNEGSKA (reference sequence). CDR3 loop: CSARTTKTQYF. CDR3 nucleotide sequence: TGCAGTGCAAGGACTACGAAGACGCAGTATTTT.

In its sample, this clonotype was seen a few times. The V call is TRBV6-1, the J call TRBJ2-7; no definite D call. This CDR3 has 15 residues. Trimming removed 2 bases from V and 0 bases from J, with 11 bases in between. Germline CDR1 MNHNS, CDR2 SASEGT. CDR3 region: CASSESFVNSYEQYF. CDR3 in DNA: TGTGCCAGCAGTGAATCCTTCGTAAACTCCTACGAGCAGTACTTC.

Many counts were recorded for this clonotype. V is TRBV28 and J is TRBJ1-2; tentative D call: TRBD1 (5 bases). The CDR3 is 16 amino acids. Germline V gene data show CDR1 as MDHEN and CDR2 as SYDVKM. V was trimmed by 5 bases and J by 0 bases, leaving 16 bases between them. The CDR3: CASSRSDRKANYGYTF. Here the CDR3 DNA reads TGTGCCAGCAGTCGCTCCGACAGAAAGGCTAACTATGGCTACACCTTC.

This clonotype has at least ten counts. The V call is TRBV28, the J call TRBJ1-6; D possibly corresponds to TRBD1 (6 bases). CDR3 length: 15 amino acids. V was clipped by 6 bases and J by 4 bases, with 13 bases between them. Per the germline V gene, CDR1 is MDHEN and CDR2 is SYDVKM. CDR3 nucleotide sequence: TGTGCCAGCAGACAACAGGGACGATATAATTCACCCCTCCACTTT. This codes for CASRQQGRYNSPLHF.

Of note for this clonotype: Since a much larger clone is just one base distant, this may be a read error. The chain has TRBV6-2 or TRBV6-3 and TRBJ1-1, with D possibly being TRBD1 (6 bases). V was clipped by 8 bases and J by 8 bases, with 15 bases between them. Germline values: CDR1 MNHEY, CDR2 SVGEGT. The CDR3 runs 12 residues. CDR3 in DNA: TGTGCCAGCCGAAGGGGGGCGGCAGAAGCTTTCTTT. Protein sequence: CASRRGAAEAFF.

This chain connects TRBV11-2 to TRBJ2-4; D could derive from TRBD1 or TRBD2 (6 bases each). V was clipped by 7 bases and J by 0 bases, with 19 bases between them. The CDR3 is made up of 17 amino acids. CDR1 SGHAT and CDR2 FQNNGV come from the germline V gene. CDR3 amino acids: CASTKISGAKAKNIQYF. The CDR3 bases are TGTGCCAGCACAAAGATCTCGGGGGCGAAAGCCAAAAACATTCAGTACTTC.

This rearrangement joins TRBV6-1 to TRBJ2-4; 8 bases are shared with TRBD1. The CDR3 loop spans 17 amino acids. The germline V gene encodes CDR1 MNHNS and CDR2 SASEGT. Losses at the gene ends were 5 bases for V and 0 bases for J; bases not matched to a gene: 9. The CDR3 sequence: CASSPDRAHPAKNIQYF. CDR3 nucleotides: TGTGCCAGCAGTCCGGACAGGGCTCACCCAGCCAAAAACATTCAGTACTTC.

The chain joins TRBV19 to TRBJ2-5, with a possible D match to TRBD2 (5 bases). From germline, CDR1 is LNHDA and CDR2 SQIVND (reference sequence). The CDR3 runs 14 residues. Trimming took off 4 bases at V and 3 bases at J, with 12 bases between the two ends. CDR3 nucleotide sequence: TGTGCCAGTAGTAAAACGGACGGGGAAGAGACCCAGTACTTC. Protein product: CASSKTDGEETQYF.

This clonotype was seen more than once but under ten times. The chain combines TRBV5-6 with TRBJ2-2; TRBD1 is a possible D gene (6 bases). CDR1 and CDR2 (germline): SGHDT, YYEEEE. V lost 3 bases and J 7 bases, leaving 28 bases between the germline ends. The CDR3 has 19 amino acids. CDR3 coding DNA: TGTGCCAGCAGCTCTCCGGGACAACTCCCCCCTCGGGGTAGCGGGGAGCTGTTTTTT. This gives the protein CASSSPGQLPPRGSGELFF.

This clonotype was detected many times. CDR3 loop: CASSYGGGETQYF. In DNA form, the CDR3 reads TGTGCCAGCAGTTACGGCGGAGGGGAGACCCAGTACTTC. V gene TRBV6-5 combines with J gene TRBJ2-5, with D tentatively TRBD2 (6 bases). Germline CDR1 reads MNHEY; CDR2 reads SVGAGI. This CDR3 is 13 amino acids long. Trimming cost V 2 bases and J 5 bases, with 9 bases left between them.

This clonotype was recorded many times. The CDR3 loop is CASSDRTGLGTGELFF. CDR3 DNA sequence: TGTGCCAGCAGTGACAGGACAGGGCTTGGCACCGGGGAGCTGTTTTTT. The chain recombines TRBV6-1 with TRBJ2-2; 8 bases fit TRBD1. Germline V gives CDR1 MNHNS, CDR2 SASEGT. The CDR3 extends over 16 amino acids. With 3 bases clipped from V and 4 bases from J, the junction kept 7 bases outside the gene matches.